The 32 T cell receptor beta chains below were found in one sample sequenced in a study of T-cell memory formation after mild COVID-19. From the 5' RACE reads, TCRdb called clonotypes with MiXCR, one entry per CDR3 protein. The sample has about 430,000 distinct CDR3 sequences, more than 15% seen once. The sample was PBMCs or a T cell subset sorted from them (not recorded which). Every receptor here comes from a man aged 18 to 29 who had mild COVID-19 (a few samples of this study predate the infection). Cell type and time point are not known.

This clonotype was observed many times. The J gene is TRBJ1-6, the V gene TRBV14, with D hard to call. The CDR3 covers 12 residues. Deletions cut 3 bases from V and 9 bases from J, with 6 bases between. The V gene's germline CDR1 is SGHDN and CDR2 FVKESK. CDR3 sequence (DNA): TGTGCCAGCAGCCATTCCCTTTCACCCCTCCACTTT. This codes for CASSHSLSPLHF.

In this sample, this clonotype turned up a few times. The CDR3 coding sequence is TGTGCCAGCAGTTACGAGGGCAGGGACGACGAGACCCAGTACTTC. Protein sequence: CASSYEGRDDETQYF. V usage is TRBV6-2 or TRBV6-3 and J usage is TRBJ2-5, with D perhaps TRBD1 or TRBD2 (5 bases each). This CDR3 is 15 amino acids long. V lost 2 bases and J 5 bases, leaving 15 bases between the germline ends. Germline assignment: CDR1 MNHEY and CDR2 SVGEGT.

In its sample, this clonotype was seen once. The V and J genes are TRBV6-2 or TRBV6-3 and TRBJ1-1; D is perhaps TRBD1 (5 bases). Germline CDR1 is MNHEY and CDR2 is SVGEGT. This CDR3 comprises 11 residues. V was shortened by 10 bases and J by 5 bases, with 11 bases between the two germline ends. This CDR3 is CATLGRTEAFF. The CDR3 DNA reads TGTGCCACCCTGGGGCGAACTGAAGCTTTCTTT.

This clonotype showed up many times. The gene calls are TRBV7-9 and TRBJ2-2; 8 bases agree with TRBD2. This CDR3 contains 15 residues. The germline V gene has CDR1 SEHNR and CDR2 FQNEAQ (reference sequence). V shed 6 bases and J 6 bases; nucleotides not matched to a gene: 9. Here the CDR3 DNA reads TGTGCCAGCAGGTTTACAGGACTAGCTGCCGGGGAGCTGTTTTTT. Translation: CASRFTGLAAGELFF.

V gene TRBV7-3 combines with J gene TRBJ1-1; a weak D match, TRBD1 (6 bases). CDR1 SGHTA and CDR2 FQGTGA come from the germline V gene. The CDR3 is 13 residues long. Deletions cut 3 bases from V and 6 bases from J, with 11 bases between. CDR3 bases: TGTGCCAGCAGCTTGATACAGGGCGCTGAAGCTTTCTTT. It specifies CASSLIQGAEAFF.

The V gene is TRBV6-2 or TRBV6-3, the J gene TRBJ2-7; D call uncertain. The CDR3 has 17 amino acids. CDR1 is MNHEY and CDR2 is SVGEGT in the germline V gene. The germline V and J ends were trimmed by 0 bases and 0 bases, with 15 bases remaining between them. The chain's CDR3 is CASSYSIGKEASYEQYV. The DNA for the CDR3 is TGTGCCAGCAGTTACTCGATAGGCAAGGAAGCCTCCTACGAGCAGTACGTC.

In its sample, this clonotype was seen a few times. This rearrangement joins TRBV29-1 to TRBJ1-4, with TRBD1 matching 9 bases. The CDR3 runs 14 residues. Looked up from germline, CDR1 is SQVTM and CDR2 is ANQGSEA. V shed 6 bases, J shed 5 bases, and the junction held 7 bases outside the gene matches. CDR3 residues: CSVAGTGSNEKLFF. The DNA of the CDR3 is TGCAGCGTCGCCGGGACAGGGTCGAATGAAAAACTGTTTTTT. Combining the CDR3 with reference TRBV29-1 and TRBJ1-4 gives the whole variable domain SAVISQKPSRDICQRGTSLTIQCQVDSQVTMMFWYRQQPGQSLTLIATANQGSEATYESGFVIDKFPISRPNLTFSTLTVSNMSPEDSSIYLCSVAGTGSNEKLFFGSGTQLSVL.

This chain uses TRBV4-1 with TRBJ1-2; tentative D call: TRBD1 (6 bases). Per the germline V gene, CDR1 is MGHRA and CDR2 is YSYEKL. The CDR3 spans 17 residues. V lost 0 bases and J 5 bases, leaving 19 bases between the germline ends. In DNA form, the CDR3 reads TGCGCCAGCAGCCAAGATCCCCGGGCAGGGGTTAGGTATGGCTACACCTTC. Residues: CASSQDPRAGVRYGYTF.

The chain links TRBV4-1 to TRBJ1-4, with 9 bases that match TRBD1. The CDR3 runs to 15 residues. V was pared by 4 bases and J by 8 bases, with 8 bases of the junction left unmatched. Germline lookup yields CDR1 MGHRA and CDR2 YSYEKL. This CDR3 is CASSRGQGIVEKLFF. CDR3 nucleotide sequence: TGCGCCAGCAGCCGCGGACAGGGGATTGTAGAAAAACTGTTTTTT.

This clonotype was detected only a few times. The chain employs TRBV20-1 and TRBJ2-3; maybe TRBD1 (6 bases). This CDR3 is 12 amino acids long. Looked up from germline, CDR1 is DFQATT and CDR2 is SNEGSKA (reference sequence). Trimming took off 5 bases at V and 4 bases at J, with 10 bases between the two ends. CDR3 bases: TGCAGTGCTCCAAGACAGGCAGATACGCAGTATTTT. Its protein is CSAPRQADTQYF.

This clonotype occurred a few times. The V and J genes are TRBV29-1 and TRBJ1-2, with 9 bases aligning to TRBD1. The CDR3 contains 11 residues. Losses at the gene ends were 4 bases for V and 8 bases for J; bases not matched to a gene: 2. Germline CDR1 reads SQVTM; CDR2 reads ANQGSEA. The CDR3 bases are TGCAGCGTTGGACAGGGGGTCGGCTACACCTTC. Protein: CSVGQGVGYTF. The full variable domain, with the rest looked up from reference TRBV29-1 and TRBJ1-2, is SAVISQKPSRDICQRGTSLTIQCQVDSQVTMMFWYRQQPGQSLTLIATANQGSEATYESGFVIDKFPISRPNLTFSTLTVSNMSPEDSSIYLCSVGQGVGYTFGSGTRLTVV.

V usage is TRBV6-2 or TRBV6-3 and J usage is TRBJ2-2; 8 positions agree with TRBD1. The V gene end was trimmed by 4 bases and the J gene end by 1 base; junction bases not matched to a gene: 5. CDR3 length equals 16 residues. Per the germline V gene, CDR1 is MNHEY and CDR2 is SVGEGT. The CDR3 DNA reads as TGTGCCAGCAGTTTGCAGGGGGCTAAGAACACCGGGGAGCTGTTTTTT. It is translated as CASSLQGAKNTGELFF.

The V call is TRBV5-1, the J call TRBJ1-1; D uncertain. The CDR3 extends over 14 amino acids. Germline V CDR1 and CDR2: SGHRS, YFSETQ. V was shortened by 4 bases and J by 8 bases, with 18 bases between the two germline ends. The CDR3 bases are TGCGCCAGCAGCGCCACGGGAGTCCCTATGGAAGCTTTCTTT. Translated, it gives CASSATGVPMEAFF.

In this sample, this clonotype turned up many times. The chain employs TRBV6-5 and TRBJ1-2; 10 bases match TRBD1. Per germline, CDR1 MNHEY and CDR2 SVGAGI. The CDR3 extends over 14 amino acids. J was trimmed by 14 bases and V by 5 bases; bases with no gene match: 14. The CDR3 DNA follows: TGTGCCAGCAGTGAACAAGGGACAGGGGAGAGGGGGACCTTC. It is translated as CASSEQGTGERGTF.

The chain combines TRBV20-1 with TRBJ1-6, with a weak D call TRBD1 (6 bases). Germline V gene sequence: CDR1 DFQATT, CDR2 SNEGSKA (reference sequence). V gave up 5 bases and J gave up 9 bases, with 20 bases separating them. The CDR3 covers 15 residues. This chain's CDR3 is CSAQGHEYRGSPLHF. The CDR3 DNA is TGCAGTGCTCAGGGACACGAATACCGTGGTTCACCCCTCCACTTT.

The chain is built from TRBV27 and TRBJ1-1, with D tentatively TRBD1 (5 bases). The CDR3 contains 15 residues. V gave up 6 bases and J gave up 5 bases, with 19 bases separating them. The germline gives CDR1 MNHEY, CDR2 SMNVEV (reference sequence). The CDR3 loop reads CASSTSGGAVTEAFF. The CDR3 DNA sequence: TGTGCCAGCAGCACGAGTGGAGGGGCAGTTACTGAAGCTTTCTTT.

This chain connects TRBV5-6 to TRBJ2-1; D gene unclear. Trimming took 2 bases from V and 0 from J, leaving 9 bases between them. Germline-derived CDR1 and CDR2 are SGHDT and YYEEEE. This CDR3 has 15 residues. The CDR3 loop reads CASSLNPGSYNEQFF. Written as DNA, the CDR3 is TGTGCCAGCAGCTTAAACCCCGGCTCCTACAATGAGCAGTTCTTC.

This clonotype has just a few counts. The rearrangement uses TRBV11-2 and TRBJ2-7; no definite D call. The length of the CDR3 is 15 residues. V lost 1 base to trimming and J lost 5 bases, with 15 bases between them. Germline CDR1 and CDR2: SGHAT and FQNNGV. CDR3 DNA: TGTGCCAGCAGCTTAGTAGGGCGTCGATCCCACGAGCAGTACTTC. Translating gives CASSLVGRRSHEQYF.

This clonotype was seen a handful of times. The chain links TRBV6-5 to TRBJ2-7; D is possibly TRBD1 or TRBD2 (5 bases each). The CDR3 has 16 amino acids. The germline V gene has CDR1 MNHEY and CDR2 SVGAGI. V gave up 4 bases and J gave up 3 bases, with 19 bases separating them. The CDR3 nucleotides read TGTGCCAGCAGTTCCAACCACCCCGGGGCAGGCTACGAGCAGTACTTC. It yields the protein CASSSNHPGAGYEQYF.

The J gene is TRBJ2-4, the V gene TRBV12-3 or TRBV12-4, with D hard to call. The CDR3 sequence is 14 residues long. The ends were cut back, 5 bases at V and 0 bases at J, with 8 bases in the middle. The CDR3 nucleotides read TGTGCCAGCAGTCTCCAGTTAGCCAAAAACATTCAGTACTTC. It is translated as CASSLQLAKNIQYF.

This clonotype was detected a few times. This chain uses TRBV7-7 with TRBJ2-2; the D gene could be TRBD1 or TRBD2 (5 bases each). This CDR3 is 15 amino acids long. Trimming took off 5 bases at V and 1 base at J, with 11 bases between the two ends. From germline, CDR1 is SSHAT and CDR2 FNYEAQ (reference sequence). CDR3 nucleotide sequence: TGTGCCAGCAGCCCCGGGACCCGGAACACCGGGGAGCTGTTTTTT. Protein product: CASSPGTRNTGELFF.

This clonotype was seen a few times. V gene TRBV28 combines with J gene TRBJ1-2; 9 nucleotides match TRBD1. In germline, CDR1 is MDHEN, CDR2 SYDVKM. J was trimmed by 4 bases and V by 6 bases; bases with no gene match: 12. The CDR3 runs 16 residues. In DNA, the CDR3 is TGTGCCAGCAGATCTACCGGGACAGGGAACTTCTATGGCTACACCTTC. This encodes CASRSTGTGNFYGYTF.

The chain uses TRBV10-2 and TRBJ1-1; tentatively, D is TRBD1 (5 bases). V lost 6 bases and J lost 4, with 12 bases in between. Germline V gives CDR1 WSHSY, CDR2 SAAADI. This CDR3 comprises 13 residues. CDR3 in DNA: TGCGCCAGCAGCGACATGGGGGGCACTGAAGCTTTCTTT. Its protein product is CASSDMGGTEAFF.

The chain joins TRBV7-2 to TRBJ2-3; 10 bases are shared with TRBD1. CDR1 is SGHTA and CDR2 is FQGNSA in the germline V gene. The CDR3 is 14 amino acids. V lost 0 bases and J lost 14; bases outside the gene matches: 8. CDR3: CASSLARGTGDRYF. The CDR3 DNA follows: TGTGCCAGCAGCTTAGCGCGGGGGACAGGGGACCGGTATTTT.

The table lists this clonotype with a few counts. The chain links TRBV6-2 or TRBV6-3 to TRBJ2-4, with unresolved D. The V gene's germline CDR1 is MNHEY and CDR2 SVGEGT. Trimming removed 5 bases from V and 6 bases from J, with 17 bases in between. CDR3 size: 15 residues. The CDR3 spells CASSEHDRYLNIQYF. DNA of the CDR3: TGTGCCAGCAGTGAACACGACCGATACCTAAACATTCAGTACTTC.

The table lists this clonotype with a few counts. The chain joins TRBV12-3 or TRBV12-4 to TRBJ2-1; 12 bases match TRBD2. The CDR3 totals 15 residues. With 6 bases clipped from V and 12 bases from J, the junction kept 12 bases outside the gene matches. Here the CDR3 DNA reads TGTGCCAGCAGCACGACTAGCGGGAGCCGAATGACGCAGTTCTTC. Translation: CASSTTSGSRMTQFF.

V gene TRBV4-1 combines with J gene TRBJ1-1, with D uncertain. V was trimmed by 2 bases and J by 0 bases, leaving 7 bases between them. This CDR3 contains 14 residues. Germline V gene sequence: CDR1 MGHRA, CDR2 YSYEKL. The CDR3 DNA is TGCGCCAGCAGCCAATGCCTTATGAACACTGAAGCTTTCTTT. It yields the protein CASSQCLMNTEAFF.

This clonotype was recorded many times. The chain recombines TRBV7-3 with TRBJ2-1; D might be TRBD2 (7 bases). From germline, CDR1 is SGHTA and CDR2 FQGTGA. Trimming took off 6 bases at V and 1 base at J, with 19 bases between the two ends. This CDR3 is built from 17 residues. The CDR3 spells CASSSQGAGASYNEQFF. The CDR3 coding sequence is TGTGCCAGCAGTTCTCAGGGTGCGGGGGCTTCCTACAATGAGCAGTTCTTC.

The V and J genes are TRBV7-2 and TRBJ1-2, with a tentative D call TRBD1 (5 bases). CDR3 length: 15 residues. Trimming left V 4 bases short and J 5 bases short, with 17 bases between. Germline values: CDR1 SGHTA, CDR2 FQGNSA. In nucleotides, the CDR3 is TGTGCCAGCAGCTCCGCCCCTTGGGGGGAGTATGGCTACACCTTC. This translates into CASSSAPWGEYGYTF.

The CDR3 DNA is TGTGCCACCAGCAAAGTACGGCGGGAGAACACCGGGGAGCTGTTTTTT. Amino acids: CATSKVRRENTGELFF. The V gene is TRBV15, the J gene TRBJ2-2; tentatively, D is TRBD2 (6 bases). The CDR3 is 16 residues long. Germline loops: CDR1 LNHNV, CDR2 YYDKDF (reference sequence). V shed 4 bases and J shed 1 base, with 13 bases lying between them.

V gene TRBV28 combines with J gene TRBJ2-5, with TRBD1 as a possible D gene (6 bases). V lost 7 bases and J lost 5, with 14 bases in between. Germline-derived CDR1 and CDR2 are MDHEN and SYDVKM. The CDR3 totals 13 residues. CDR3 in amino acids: CASTRGTWETQYF. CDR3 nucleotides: TGTGCCAGCACGAGGGGGACGTGGGAGACCCAGTACTTC.

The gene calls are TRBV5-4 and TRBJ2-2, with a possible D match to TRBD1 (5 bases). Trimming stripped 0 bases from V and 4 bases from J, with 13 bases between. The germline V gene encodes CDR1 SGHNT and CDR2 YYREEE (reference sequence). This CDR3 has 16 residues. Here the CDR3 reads CASSLGQGLGTGELFF. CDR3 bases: TGTGCCAGCAGCTTGGGGCAGGGCCTCGGCACCGGGGAGCTGTTTTTT. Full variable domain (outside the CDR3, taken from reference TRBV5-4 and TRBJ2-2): ETGVTQSPTHLIKTRGQQVTLRCSSQSGHNTVSWYQQALGQGPQFIFQYYREEENGRGNFPPRFSGLQFPNYSSELNVNALELDDSALYLCASSLGQGLGTGELFFGEGSRLTVL.